This T cell receptor beta chain emerged from a study of regulatory T cells in long-lasting Graves disease. Concerning this clonotype: Compared with germline, one end of the junction differs, possibly owing to a read error.

The CDR3 is 16 amino acids. According to the study, TCR beta libraries were built with iRepertoire HTBI primers and CDR3-region Arm-PCR. TCRdb fed the multiplex PCR reads into MiXCR, producing one record per CDR3 protein. Of about 450,000 distinct CDR3 sequences in the sample, 23% were seen once. Time point noted: persistent/refractory GD, antithyroid drugs over 5 years with positive TRAb. Preparation of the TCR library used RNA extracted from PBMCs. The receptor's source is a female donor with Graves disease. The J gene is TRBJ2-4, the V gene TRBV12-3 or TRBV12-4, with D hard to call. The material sequenced was peripheral blood mononuclear cells (PBMCs), taken when the disease was refractory, from a patient treated with antithyroid drugs. CDR3 nucleotides: TGTGCCAGCAGTACGCGCGTGGGGATAGCCAAAAACATTCAGTGCTTC. Its protein is CASSTRVGIAKNIQCF.